This T cell receptor (beta chain) was identified during a study of cytomegalovirus exposure and HLA in healthy donors. Points on this clone: Its target is not known.

Looked up from germline, CDR1 is GTSNPN and CDR2 is SVGIG (reference sequence). Trimming cost V 4 bases and J 6 bases, with 13 bases left between them. The CDR3 loop spans 14 amino acids. Assay used: immunoSEQ multiplex PCR; TCRdb lists only in-frame clones, some missing. There are roughly 150,000 clones in the sample; 80% to 90% occur only once, and around 2% lies in the top ten. Regarding the study as a whole: Rare TCR sequences predominated, though certain public TCRs were found in many donors.

The receptor was isolated from a woman between 18 and 30 years old in good health and CMV-seronegative. The sequenced material came from PBMCs. The genes are TRBV30 and TRBJ1-6; D is possibly TRBD1 (5 bases). CDR3 sequence (DNA): TGTGCCTGGAAGGCCAGGGATGGTAATTCACCCCTCCACTTT. This codes for CAWKARDGNSPLHF.